This T cell receptor beta chain was identified during a study of CXCR3-negative and CXCR3-positive naive CD8 T cells. CDR1 and CDR2 from the germline V gene are SGHAT and FQNNGV. The CDR3 totals 16 residues. Cells classed as naive CD8+ T cells were CD45RO-CCR7+CD27+CD95-. General observations from the study: Memory cells diverged, while naive CXCR3-positive and CXCR3-negative cells had similar TRBV-TRBJ usage. CXCR3-expressing naive cells carried TRB CDR3s more hydrophobic than those of CXCR3-negative naive cells.

Regarding this clonotype: Its antigen is as yet unknown.

With UMI labels, 5' RACE was used to prepare the TRB cDNA libraries. From the 5' RACE reads, TCRdb lists one entry per CDR3 protein and no DNA. The sample's table shows 150,000 to 170,000 distinct CDR3 sequences. The clonotype originates from a human donor in good health. Some clones in this sample may be carry-over from other donors' samples. The chain combines TRBV11-2 with TRBJ2-3; TCRdb picks TRBD1, but there is no DNA to check that call. Specimen: naive CXCR3+ CD8+ T cells from blood. Subset meaning: CD45RO-CCR7+CD27+CD95- naive CD8+ T cells expressing CXCR3 (TNR3+). CDR3: CASSILQGAGTDTQYF.